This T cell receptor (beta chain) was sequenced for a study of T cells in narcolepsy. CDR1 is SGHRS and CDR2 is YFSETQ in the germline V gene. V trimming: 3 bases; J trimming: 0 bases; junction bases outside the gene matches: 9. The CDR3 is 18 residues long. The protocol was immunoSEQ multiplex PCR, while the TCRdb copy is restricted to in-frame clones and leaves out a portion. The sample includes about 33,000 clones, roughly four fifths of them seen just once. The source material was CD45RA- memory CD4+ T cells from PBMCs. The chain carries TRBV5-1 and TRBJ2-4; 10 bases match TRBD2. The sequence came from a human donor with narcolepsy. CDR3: CASSSRTSGEGAKNIQYF. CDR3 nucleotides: TGCGCCAGCAGCTCTCGTACTAGCGGGGAGGGAGCCAAAAACATTCAGTACTTC.